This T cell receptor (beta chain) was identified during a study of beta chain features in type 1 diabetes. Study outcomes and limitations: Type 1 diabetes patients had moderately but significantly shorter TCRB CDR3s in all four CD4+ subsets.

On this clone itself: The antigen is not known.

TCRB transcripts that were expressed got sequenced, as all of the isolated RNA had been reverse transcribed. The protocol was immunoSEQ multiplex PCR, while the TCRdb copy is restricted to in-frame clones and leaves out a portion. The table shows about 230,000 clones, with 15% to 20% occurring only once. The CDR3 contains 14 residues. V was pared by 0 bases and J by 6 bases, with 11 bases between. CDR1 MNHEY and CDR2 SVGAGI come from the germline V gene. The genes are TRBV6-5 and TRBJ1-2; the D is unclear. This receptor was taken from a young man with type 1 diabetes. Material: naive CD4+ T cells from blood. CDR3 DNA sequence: TGTGCCAGCAGTTACTCCGGAGGGCGCAATGGCTACACCTTC. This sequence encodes CASSYSGGRNGYTF.